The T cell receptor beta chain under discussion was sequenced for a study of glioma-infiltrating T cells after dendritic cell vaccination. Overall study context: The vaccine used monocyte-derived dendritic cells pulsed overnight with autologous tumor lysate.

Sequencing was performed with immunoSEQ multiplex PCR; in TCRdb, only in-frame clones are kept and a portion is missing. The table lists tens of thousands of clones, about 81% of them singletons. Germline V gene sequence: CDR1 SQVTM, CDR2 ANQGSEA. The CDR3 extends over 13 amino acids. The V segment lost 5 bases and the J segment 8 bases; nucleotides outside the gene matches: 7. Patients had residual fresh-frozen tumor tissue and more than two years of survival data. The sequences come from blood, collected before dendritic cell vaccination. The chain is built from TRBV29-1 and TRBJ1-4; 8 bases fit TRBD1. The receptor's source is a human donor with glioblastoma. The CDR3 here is CSVSGTGTEKLFF. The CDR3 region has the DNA TGCAGCGTTTCAGGGACAGGAACAGAAAAACTGTTTTTT.